These 24 T cell receptor beta chains were sequenced from one sample in a study of T cell repertoires in cytomegalovirus infection. These receptors' antigens are unknown. TCRdb recomputed calls from the reads with MiXCR, one row per CDR3 protein. The data contain approximately 990,000 distinct CDR3 sequences, 31% of them seen just once; the ten biggest clones take up under 15%. Sample: cultured CD8+ T cells from PBMCs, taken from culture after CMV antigen stimulation. The receptors originated from a human donor in good health (CMV status not recorded). Some clones in this sample may be carry-over from other donors' samples.

This clonotype was counted ten times or more. The V and J genes are TRBV7-6 and TRBJ1-5, with D possibly matching TRBD1 (5 bases). Germline CDR1 and CDR2: SGHVS and FNYEAQ. V dropped 5 bases and J dropped 2 bases, with 25 bases sitting between them. This CDR3 is built from 19 residues. This CDR3 reads CASSPYAGTLYRGNQPQHF. As DNA, the CDR3 is TGTGCCAGCAGCCCTTACGCCGGGACCCTTTATCGTGGCAATCAGCCCCAGCATTTT. Combining the CDR3 with reference TRBV7-6 and TRBJ1-5 gives the whole variable domain GAGVSQSPRYKVTKRGQDVALRCDPISGHVSLYWYRQALGQGPEFLTYFNYEAQQDKSGLPNDRFSAERPEGSISTLTIQRTEQRDSAMYRCASSPYAGTLYRGNQPQHFGDGTRLSIL.

The chain carries TRBV5-5 and TRBJ1-2; 7 nucleotides match TRBD1. CDR1 and CDR2 (germline): SGHKS, YYEKEE (reference sequence). The CDR3 loop spans 14 amino acids. The J segment lost 5 bases and the V segment lost 4 bases, leaving 8 bases of the junction unmatched. The CDR3 DNA reads TGTGCCAGCAGCCGGGCCGACAGGGAATATGGCTACACCTTC. Its translation is CASSRADREYGYTF.

The V call is TRBV7-6, the J call TRBJ1-2; no firm D call. Germline V gene data show CDR1 as SGHVS and CDR2 as FNYEAQ. The CDR3 totals 14 residues. V lost 2 bases to trimming and J lost 1 base, with 8 bases between them. CDR3 loop: CASSLIVNNYGYTF. CDR3 in DNA: TGTGCCAGCAGCTTAATCGTTAATAACTATGGCTACACCTTC.

This clonotype was observed a handful of times. The chain uses TRBV4-2 and TRBJ2-3; 15 bases match TRBD2. J gave up 1 base and V 4 bases, and 6 bases lay outside the gene matches. The CDR3 loop spans 18 amino acids. CDR1 is LGHNA, CDR2 YNFKEQ, per germline. CDR3 loop: CASSPGLAGGPGTDTQYF. In nucleotides, the CDR3 is TGTGCCAGCAGCCCTGGACTAGCGGGGGGGCCGGGCACAGATACGCAGTATTTT.

This clonotype was seen a handful of times. The V and J genes are TRBV6-2 or TRBV6-3 and TRBJ2-1; D possibly corresponds to TRBD2 (5 bases). CDR3 length: 15 amino acids. Between the trimmed V and J ends, which lost 2 bases and 3 bases, there was a span of 11 bases. Germline assignment: CDR1 MNHEY and CDR2 SVGEGT. As DNA, the CDR3 is TGTGCCAGCAGTTACGGAGCCGGACTCTACAATGAGCAGTTCTTC. It encodes CASSYGAGLYNEQFF.

The V call is TRBV7-9, the J call TRBJ1-5, with D possibly TRBD1 on 5 matching bases. The CDR3 is 16 residues long. Trimming shortened V by 6 bases and J by 4 bases, and 19 bases separated the two germline ends. Germline V gene lookup returns CDR1 SEHNR and CDR2 FQNEAQ (reference sequence). The CDR3 region is CASSFYAGHLNQPQHF. The CDR3 DNA follows: TGTGCCAGCAGTTTCTATGCCGGACACCTAAATCAGCCCCAGCATTTT.

The chain couples TRBV6-2 or TRBV6-3 to TRBJ2-2; possible D gene TRBD2, 5 bases. Germline V CDR1 and CDR2: MNHEY, SVGEGT. The CDR3 is made up of 13 amino acids. V lost 2 bases and J 10 bases, leaving 11 bases between the germline ends. The CDR3 reads CASSYRGLLELFF. In DNA form, the CDR3 reads TGTGCCAGCAGTTACCGAGGACTTCTGGAGCTGTTTTTT.

This clonotype appeared a few times. V is TRBV20-1 and J is TRBJ1-6; 7 nucleotides match TRBD1. CDR1 is DFQATT, CDR2 SNEGSKA, per germline (reference sequence). The CDR3 runs 14 residues. V shed 6 bases and J 7 bases; nucleotides not matched to a gene: 9. CDR3 loop: CSAETGNSNSPLHF. DNA for the CDR3: TGCAGTGCAGAGACAGGGAATTCCAATTCACCCCTCCACTTT.

The rearrangement uses TRBV3-1 and TRBJ2-1, with 13 bases lining up with TRBD2. This CDR3 has 20 residues. CDR1 is LGHDT, CDR2 YNNKEL, per germline (reference sequence). Trimming removed 0 bases from V and 2 bases from J; junction bases left unmatched: 10. In nucleotides, the CDR3 is TGTGCCAGCAGCCAAGATCGAGCGGGACTAGCGGGGTCTACCTACAATGAGCAGTTCTTC. Its protein product is CASSQDRAGLAGSTYNEQFF.

In its sample, this clonotype was seen once. A read error may produce the germline difference seen at one junction end. V and J are TRBV12-3 or TRBV12-4 and TRBJ2-7; 10 bases agree with TRBD2. The CDR3 covers 16 residues. DNA of the CDR3: TGTGCCAGCAGTACGAGTTTAGCGGGGGGTCCCTACGGGCAGTACTTC. Its protein is CASSTSLAGGPYGQYF.

The chain carries TRBV25-1 and TRBJ2-2, with a weak D call TRBD2 (6 bases). The V gene's germline CDR1 is MGHDK and CDR2 SYGVNS. The ends were cut back, 2 bases at V and 7 bases at J, with 14 bases in the middle. The CDR3 sequence is 15 residues long. The CDR3 DNA follows: TGTGCCAGCAGTGAACTCCCGGGGGTAGTCGGGGAGCTGTTTTTT. Protein product: CASSELPGVVGELFF. Supplemented by reference TRBV25-1 and TRBJ2-2, the full variable domain reads EADIYQTPRYLVIGTGKKITLECSQTMGHDKMYWYQQDPGMELHLIHYSYGVNSTEKGDLSSESTVSRIRTEHFPLTLESARPSHTSQYLCASSELPGVVGELFFGEGSRLTVL.

This clonotype came up a few times. The rearrangement joins TRBV11-2 to TRBJ1-1; D is undetermined. V shed 1 base and J shed 1 base, with 7 bases lying between them. This CDR3 comprises 14 residues. CDR1 SGHAT and CDR2 FQNNGV come from the germline V gene. CDR3 DNA sequence: TGTGCCAGCAGCTTAGTAACACAGAACACTGAAGCTTTCTTT. It specifies CASSLVTQNTEAFF. Variable domain in full (rest from reference TRBV11-2 and TRBJ1-1): EAGVAQSPRYKIIEKRQSVAFWCNPISGHATLYWYQQILGQGPKLLIQFQNNGVVDDSQLPKDRFSAERLKGVDSTLKIQPAKLEDSAVYLCASSLVTQNTEAFFGQGTRLTVV.

The table lists this clonotype with a few counts. CDR3 sequence (DNA): TGTGCCAGCAGTTTTTGGGGGTTAAGGGATTCACCCCTCCACTTT. It encodes CASSFWGLRDSPLHF. The V call is TRBV27, the J call TRBJ1-6; D may be TRBD1 (5 bases). The CDR3 runs to 15 residues. Trimming left V 3 bases short and J 8 bases short, with 14 bases between. In germline, CDR1 is MNHEY, CDR2 SMNVEV (reference sequence).

The rearrangement joins TRBV5-5 to TRBJ2-1; maybe TRBD2 (7 bases). The V and J ends lost 6 bases and 6 bases respectively, with 16 bases between them. The CDR3 covers 14 residues. The V gene's germline CDR1 is SGHKS and CDR2 YYEKEE (reference sequence). The CDR3 region is CASTPWGGGNEQFF. DNA for the CDR3: TGTGCCAGCACCCCGTGGGGGGGCGGCAATGAGCAGTTCTTC.

The chain joins TRBV19 to TRBJ1-1, with TRBD1 matching 9 bases. The CDR3 contains 13 residues. V was pared by 3 bases and J by 8 bases, with 4 bases of the junction left unmatched. Germline-derived CDR1 and CDR2 are LNHDA and SQIVND (reference sequence). CDR3 sequence: CASSMGQGVEAFF. The DNA for the CDR3 is TGTGCCAGTAGTATGGGACAGGGAGTGGAAGCTTTCTTT.

The rearrangement uses TRBV29-1 and TRBJ1-2; 10 nucleotides match TRBD1. Germline CDR1 SQVTM, CDR2 ANQGSEA. V was clipped by 5 bases and J by 2 bases; unmatched bases: 2. CDR3 length equals 13 residues. The DNA for the CDR3 is TGCAGCGTTTCGACAGGGGGCAACTATGGCTACACCTTC. As protein: CSVSTGGNYGYTF.

The V gene is TRBV14, the J gene TRBJ2-3; no clear D. The germline gives CDR1 SGHDN, CDR2 FVKESK. Trimming took 7 bases from V and 3 from J, leaving 8 bases between them. There are 12 residues in the CDR3. CDR3 in amino acids: CASKSWTDTQYF. In nucleotides, the CDR3 is TGTGCCAGCAAGTCCTGGACAGATACGCAGTATTTT.

This clonotype was found a few times. The rearrangement joins TRBV12-5 to TRBJ1-6; no clear D gene. Trimming took off 0 bases at V and 9 bases at J, with 30 bases between the two ends. Germline assignment: CDR1 LGHNT and CDR2 FRNRAP. The CDR3 has 21 residues. CDR3 nucleotides: TGTGCTAGTGGTTTGGTAAGCATAGTAAGTCAAACCACCGGTGGGATTTCACCCCTCCACTTT. Amino acid sequence: CASGLVSIVSQTTGGISPLHF.

This clonotype was detected only a few times. V gene TRBV7-9 combines with J gene TRBJ2-1; a weak D match, TRBD1 (6 bases). Looked up from germline, CDR1 is SEHNR and CDR2 is FQNEAQ (reference sequence). Trimming took off 3 bases at V and 6 bases at J, with 9 bases between the two ends. This CDR3 has 13 residues. CDR3 region: CASSFLRGNEQFF. The CDR3 nucleotides read TGTGCCAGCAGCTTTCTCAGGGGCAATGAGCAGTTCTTC.

The chain couples TRBV12-3 or TRBV12-4 to TRBJ2-7; 10 bases line up with TRBD2. CDR3 size: 16 residues. Unmatched junction bases numbered 2, after V lost 0 bases and J lost 0 bases. CDR3 residues: CASSLAKRGGSYEQYF. CDR3 bases: TGTGCCAGCAGTTTAGCGAAGCGGGGGGGCTCCTACGAGCAGTACTTC.

V is TRBV2 and J is TRBJ1-2, with 8 bases identical to TRBD1. This CDR3 has 12 residues. CDR1 and CDR2 from the germline V gene are SNHLY and FYNNEI. Trimming removed 11 bases from V and 6 bases from J; junction bases left unmatched: 8. CDR3 protein: CAGSRGRDGYTF. DNA of the CDR3: TGTGCCGGCTCCAGGGGGCGTGATGGCTACACCTTC.

V and J are TRBV13 and TRBJ2-3, with D perhaps matching TRBD2 (6 bases). V was cut by 0 bases and J by 4 bases, with 14 bases left in between. CDR3 length: 16 residues. Germline CDR1 reads PRHDT; CDR2 reads FYEKMQ (reference sequence). The CDR3 spells CASSLGVRGRADTQYF. In DNA form, the CDR3 reads TGTGCCAGCAGCTTAGGAGTGCGGGGAAGGGCAGATACGCAGTATTTT.

About this clonotype: The junction and the germline gene differ at one end; a read error may be behind it. This rearrangement joins TRBV7-8 to TRBJ2-5; D remains unclear. This CDR3 is built from 14 residues. Germline CDR1 and CDR2: SGHVS and FQNEAQ. The CDR3 here is CANSFLSDQETQYF. CDR3 coding DNA: TGTGCCAACAGCTTTCTCTCAGATCAAGAGACCCAGTACTTC. The full variable domain, in which reference TRBV7-8 and TRBJ2-5 provide the parts outside the CDR3, is GAGVSQSPRYKVAKRGQDVALRCDPISGHVSLFWYQQALGQGPEFLTYFQNEAQLDKSGLPSDRFFAERPEGSVSTLKIQRTQQEDSAVYLCANSFLSDQETQYFGPGTRLLVL.

This clonotype was detected ten times or more. This chain links TRBV6-5 with TRBJ2-4; possible D gene TRBD2, 6 bases. CDR1 and CDR2 (germline): MNHEY, SVGAGI. This CDR3 spans 14 amino acids. The germline V and J ends were trimmed by 0 bases and 5 bases, with 8 bases remaining between them. For the CDR3, the DNA is TGTGCCAGCAGTTACTCCGGGGGACAAAACATTCAGTACTTC. It encodes CASSYSGGQNIQYF.